This entry lists 9 T cell receptor beta chains sequenced from one sample in a study of cytomegalovirus exposure and HLA in healthy donors. The primer mix had 60 Vbeta and 13 Jbeta primers. Method: immunoSEQ multiplex PCR; TCRdb's copy keeps in-frame clones and lacks some. Among 110,000 to 150,000 clones listed, approximately 80% were seen once. The specimen sequenced was PBMCs. The receptor set was obtained from a male donor in good health and CMV-seropositive.

This clone was seen once. DNA of the CDR3: TGTGCCACCAGCAGAGATAGGGTGGGGACAGGGAATCAGCCCCAGCATTTT. Residues: CATSRDRVGTGNQPQHF. The rearrangement joins TRBV15 to TRBJ1-5; 9 bases line up with TRBD1. The germline V gene encodes CDR1 LNHNV and CDR2 YYDKDF (reference sequence). The V segment lost 0 bases and the J segment 4 bases; nucleotides outside the gene matches: 7. The CDR3 is 17 amino acids.

The chain uses TRBV5-1 and TRBJ2-7, with 10 bases aligning to TRBD1. Losses at the gene ends were 3 bases for V and 2 bases for J; bases not matched to a gene: 5. The CDR3 extends over 15 amino acids. Germline V gene data show CDR1 as SGHRS and CDR2 as YFSETQ. The CDR3 DNA reads TGCGCCAGCAGCTCTCGACAGGGGGCGACCTACGAGCAGTACTTC. This encodes CASSSRQGATYEQYF.

This chain connects TRBV27 to TRBJ2-1, with D possibly TRBD2 on 6 matching bases. The CDR3 is 13 amino acids. Germline assignment: CDR1 MNHEY and CDR2 SMNVEV (reference sequence). V shed 6 bases and J shed 4 bases, with 10 bases lying between them. The DNA of the CDR3 is TGTGCCAGCAGCCGGGACTGGTACAATGAGCAGTTCTTC. Its translation is CASSRDWYNEQFF.

The chain recombines TRBV27 with TRBJ2-5; the match to TRBD1 covers 7 bases. The last part of the DNA fits TRBJ2-7 better; the J call may be wrong. In germline, CDR1 is MNHEY, CDR2 SMNVEV (reference sequence). The CDR3 runs to 12 residues. CDR3 nucleotide sequence: TGTGCCAGCATGGGACAGCACTACGAGCAGTACTTC. Its translation is CASMGQHYEQYF.

The chain recombines TRBV29-1 with TRBJ2-7; D might be TRBD2 (6 bases). V gave up 1 base and J gave up 2 bases, with 12 bases separating them. There are 14 residues in the CDR3. Germline V gene data show CDR1 as SQVTM and CDR2 as ANQGSEA. CDR3 residues: CSVEGRDSPYEQYF. CDR3 nucleotides: TGCAGCGTTGAAGGCAGGGACTCACCCTACGAGCAGTACTTC.

A single count supports this clone. The chain is built from TRBV4-1 and TRBJ1-4; TRBD1 aligns across 7 bases. CDR3 size: 14 residues. Trimming removed 3 bases from V and 12 bases from J; junction bases left unmatched: 10. Germline CDR1 and CDR2: MGHRA and YSYEKL. Here the CDR3 reads CASSQHRQGSELFF. The CDR3 coding sequence is TGCGCCAGCAGCCAGCACAGACAGGGTTCGGAACTGTTTTTT.

The chain is built from TRBV19 and TRBJ2-1, with TRBD2 as a possible D gene (7 bases). Germline CDR1 reads LNHDA; CDR2 reads SQIVND (reference sequence). The CDR3 runs to 15 residues. V was pared by 4 bases and J by 6 bases, with 16 bases between. The CDR3 DNA sequence: TGTGCCAGTAGTAATCAGGGGAGGGGGGTCAATGAGCAGTTCTTC. Its protein is CASSNQGRGVNEQFF.

The rearrangement links TRBV2 to TRBJ2-5; TRBD1 matches 9 bases. The better agreement between TRBJ2-7 and the DNA end casts doubt on the J call. This CDR3 contains 15 residues. Germline CDR1 and CDR2: SNHLY and FYNNEI. The CDR3 nucleotides read TGTGCCAGCAGGTCAGGACAGGGGTCACTCTACGAGCAGTACTTC. Protein: CASRSGQGSLYEQYF.

The gene calls are TRBV19 and TRBJ1-1, with 9 bases identical to TRBD1. Trimming cost V 5 bases and J 3 bases; bases outside gene matches: 4. The CDR3 spans 14 residues. CDR1 and CDR2 from the germline V gene are LNHDA and SQIVND (reference sequence). This CDR3 is CASSLWTGDTEAFF. Here the CDR3 DNA reads TGTGCCAGTAGTCTCTGGACAGGGGACACTGAAGCTTTCTTT. Full variable domain (remainder filled in from reference TRBV19 and TRBJ1-1): DGGITQSPKYLFRKEGQNVTLSCEQNLNHDAMYWYRQDPGQGLRLIYYSQIVNDFQKGDIAEGYSVSREKKESFPLTVTSAQKNPTAFYLCASSLWTGDTEAFFGQGTRLTVV.